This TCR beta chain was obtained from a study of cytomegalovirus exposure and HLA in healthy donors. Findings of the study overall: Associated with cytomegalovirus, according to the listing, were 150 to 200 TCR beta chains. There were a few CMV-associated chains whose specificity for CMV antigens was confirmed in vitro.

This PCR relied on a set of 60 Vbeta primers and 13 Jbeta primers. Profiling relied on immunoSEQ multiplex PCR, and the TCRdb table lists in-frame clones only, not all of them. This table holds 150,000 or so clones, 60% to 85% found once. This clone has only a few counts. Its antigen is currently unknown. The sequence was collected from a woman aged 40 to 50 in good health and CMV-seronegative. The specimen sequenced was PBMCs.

The CDR3 coding sequence is TGTGCCAGCAGTTCGCAGATTCGAGAGACCCAGTACTTC. Protein: CASSSQIRETQYF. The gene calls are TRBV28 and TRBJ2-5; no definite D call. Trimming left V 4 bases short and J 4 bases short, with 10 bases between. Germline-derived CDR1 and CDR2 are MDHEN and SYDVKM. CDR3 length: 13 residues. The full variable domain, completed using reference TRBV28 and TRBJ2-5, is DVKVTQSSRYLVKRTGEKVFLECVQDMDHENMFWYRQDPGLGLRLIYFSYDVKMKEKGDIPEGYSVSREKKERFSLILESASTNQTSMYLCASSSQIRETQYFGPGTRLLVL.